This is a list of T cell receptor beta chains from one sample in a study of early T cells in non-severe SARS-CoV-2 infection. Each CDR3 protein is one row after TCRdb ran MiXCR on the 5' RACE reads. The repertoire has tens of thousands of distinct CDR3 sequences, 5.5% to 8.5% of them found once; the top ten carry approximately 5.5%. Sequences were derived from whole blood, sampled at baseline. These receptors came from an adult who was a healthcare worker with PCR-confirmed SARS-CoV-2 infection or an uninfected control (not recorded which). Each CDR3 is given with its conserved first and last residue. D genes are given only for firm matches. Expanded clones get a size class; other rows say once, few or many, or leave the size out.

>TRBV5-6|many|-|TRBJ2-5
TGTGCCAGCAGCTTTAGCAGCCAAGAGACCCAGTACTTC
CASSFSSQETQYF
>TRBV10-3|few|-|TRBJ1-2
TGTGCCATCAGGGAGACAGAGTCCAACTATGGCTACACCTTC
CAIRETESNYGYTF
>TRBV27|many|-|TRBJ1-5
TGTGCCAGCAGTTTATCCACCGGCAGGGATTTCAATCAGCCCCAGCATTTT
CASSLSTGRDFNQPQHF
>TRBV7-6|few|-|TRBJ2-1
TGTGCCAGCAGCTTACCAAACCCGACCCAATCGGGTGAGCAGTTCTTC
CASSLPNPTQSGEQFF
>TRBV18|-|-|TRBJ2-2
TGTGTCAGCTCACCACGGGGCGGGGAGCTGTTTTTT
CVSSPRGGELFF
>TRBV20-1|-|-|TRBJ2-3
TGCAGTGCTAGTTCGTGGGGGCGGAGGGCGGATACGCAGTATTTT
CSASSWGRRADTQYF
>TRBV20-1|-|TRBD1|TRBJ1-2
TGCAGTGCTAGTTTAGGACAGGTTGGCGGCTACTATGGCTACACCTTC
CSASLGQVGGYYGYTF
>TRBV12-3/TRBV12-4|few|TRBD1|TRBJ2-2
TGTGCCAGCAGTCCCCGGACAGGGGTTGGCGGGGAGCTGTTTTTT
CASSPRTGVGGELFF
>TRBV28|-|-|TRBJ1-4
TGTGCCAGCAGTTTGGGCGCAACCCCACGGGATGAAAAACTGTTTTTT
CASSLGATPRDEKLFF
>TRBV28|-|TRBD2|TRBJ2-1
TGTGCCAGCAGTTTTCTAGCGGGGGGAAGCTCCTACAATGAGCAGTTCTTC
CASSFLAGGSSYNEQFF
>TRBV6-1|many|-|TRBJ2-7
TGTGCCAGCAAGCCGGGACTGGGATCCTACGAGCAGTACTTC
CASKPGLGSYEQYF
>TRBV30|few|TRBD1|TRBJ2-7
TGTGCCTGGAGGGACACCGGGACAGGAAACTACGAGCAGTACTTC
CAWRDTGTGNYEQYF
>TRBV24-1|many|-|TRBJ2-1
TGTGCCAGACTTACGGGGGAGCAGTTCTTC
CARLTGEQFF
>TRBV6-6|many|TRBD2|TRBJ2-3
TGTGCCAGCAGTTACGGCGGGGGGGCTCTAGATACGCAGTATTTT
CASSYGGGALDTQYF
>TRBV20-1|many|-|TRBJ1-1
TGCAGTGCTCTAAGGGGAGGTAACACTGAAGCTTTCTTT
CSALRGGNTEAFF
>TRBV6-6|many|TRBD1|TRBJ2-7
TGTGCCAGCAGCGCCGATCGGGACAGGGAAGAGCAGTACTTC
CASSADRDREEQYF
>TRBV27|medium-sized|-|TRBJ2-1
TGTGCCAGCACCGCCCTAGGGGACGGCTACAATGAGCAGTTCTTC
CASTALGDGYNEQFF
>TRBV5-1|many|-|TRBJ2-1
TGCGCCAGCAGCTTGGTCGCGGGGAGCAATGAGCAGTTCTTC
CASSLVAGSNEQFF
>TRBV4-3|-|TRBD2|TRBJ2-3
TGCGCCAGCAGCCAAGAAGGGACTAGCTTGCCAGATACGCAGTATTTT
CASSQEGTSLPDTQYF
>TRBV6-2/TRBV6-3|-|-|TRBJ1-5
TGTGCCAGCAAGATATTTCAGGGAGGAGTGCCCCAGCATTTT
CASKIFQGGVPQHF
>TRBV20-1|few|-|TRBJ2-5
TGCAGTGCTAGAGATTCGCGGATCCAAGAGACCCAGTACTTC
CSARDSRIQETQYF
>TRBV28|few|TRBD1|TRBJ1-2
TGTGCCAGCAGCAGCCTCGGGACAGGGGTCTATGGCTACACCTTC
CASSSLGTGVYGYTF
>TRBV20-1|-|-|TRBJ1-2
TGCAGTGCTAGAGACCCGGGACTTAGGGGGAACTATGGCTACACCTTC
CSARDPGLRGNYGYTF
>TRBV9|many|-|TRBJ1-1
TGTGCCAGCAGCCCGAGGCCACAGAACACTGAAGCTTTCTTT
CASSPRPQNTEAFF
>TRBV7-9|many|-|TRBJ1-1
TGTGCCAGCACCACGGTCGGGGGACACACTGAAGCTTTCTTT
CASTTVGGHTEAFF
>TRBV14|many|-|TRBJ2-2
TGTGCCAGCAGCCAAGATCCCCCTCAGGGACACACCGGGGAGCTGTTTTTT
CASSQDPPQGHTGELFF
>TRBV5-1|many|TRBD1|TRBJ2-7
TGCGCCAGCAGCTGGGACAGATACGAGCAGTACTTC
CASSWDRYEQYF
>TRBV7-3|-|-|TRBJ1-6
TGTGCCAGCAGCTTAATGCCTAATTCACCCCTCCACTTT
CASSLMPNSPLHF
>TRBV7-3|-|-|TRBJ2-7
TGTGCCAGCAGCTCGCGGACGGGTTCCTACGAGCAGTACTTC
CASSSRTGSYEQYF
>TRBV4-1|few|TRBD1|TRBJ1-2
TGCGCCAGCAGCCAAGAAAGGCTCGGGACAGGGGGAGGTGGCTACACCTTC
CASSQERLGTGGGGYTF
>TRBV7-8|many|-|TRBJ1-1
TGTGCCAGCAGCTTGATGAATGAGGGCACTGAAGCTTTCTTT
CASSLMNEGTEAFF
>TRBV7-8|-|TRBD2|TRBJ2-5
TGTGCCAGCAGCCCCACCCGACTAGCGGGGCCGGAGACCCAGTACTTC
CASSPTRLAGPETQYF
>TRBV7-9|-|TRBD2|TRBJ2-3
TGTGCCAGCAGCTTCAAGCGGGGGTACACAGATACGCAGTATTTT
CASSFKRGYTDTQYF
>TRBV7-2|-|-|TRBJ1-2
TGTGCCAGCAGCTTAGTGGGGGCGGCTTATGGCTACACCTTC
CASSLVGAAYGYTF
>TRBV12-2|many|-|TRBJ1-4
TGTGCAAGTCGCTTAGGGACATGGGTGAGGGATGAAAAACTGTTTTTT
CASRLGTWVRDEKLFF
>TRBV7-2|many|-|TRBJ2-2
TGTGCCAGCAGAGGCGGCGGGACAAGCCTACGGGAGCTGTTTTTT
CASRGGGTSLRELFF
>TRBV7-9|-|TRBD1|TRBJ1-3
TGTGCCAGCAGCTCCAGGGGGCTAGGAGGAAACACCATATATTTT
CASSSRGLGGNTIYF
>TRBV20-1|-|-|TRBJ2-7
TGCAGTGCTAGAGACAGGGAAAAAATCTACGAGCAGCACTTC
CSARDREKIYEQHF
>TRBV30|-|TRBD1|TRBJ2-7
TGTGCCTGGAGAAGACAGGGGAGGTACGAGCAGTACTTC
CAWRRQGRYEQYF
>TRBV24-1|few|-|TRBJ1-1
TGTGCCACCAGTGATTCAGGGAAGTACACTGAAGCTTTCTTT
CATSDSGKYTEAFF
>TRBV15|few|TRBD1|TRBJ2-3
TGTGCCACCAGCAGGGGACTGACAGGGGCGCTCGATACGCAGTATTTT
CATSRGLTGALDTQYF
>TRBV6-6|few|-|TRBJ1-3
TGTGCCAGCAGCTTCAGGGGTTGGGACTCTGGAAACACCATATATTTT
CASSFRGWDSGNTIYF
>TRBV2|many|-|TRBJ2-2
TGTGCCAGCAGTGCGGAACTCGCCGGGGAGCTGTTTTTT
CASSAELAGELFF
>TRBV12-3/TRBV12-4|-|TRBD1|TRBJ1-2
TGTGCCAGCAGTCTAAAGGGACAGGGGTCTTATGGCTACACCTTC
CASSLKGQGSYGYTF